This T cell receptor (beta chain) was captured in a study of quantifying T cell responses using KT2 cells. Across the whole study: Reverse transcription used primers in the TCR alpha and beta constant regions. Estimated efficiency of the T4 ligation step was above 8.5% under optimum conditions.

An oligo carrying a UMI was ligated to the cDNA 3' end. The first PCR ran 3 to 5 cycles with an equimolar RC1.1 and RC1.2 beta primer mix. Via MiXCR, TCRdb re-called the UMI-ligation and nested PCR reads, giving one row per CDR3 protein. The sample has around 30,000 distinct CDR3 sequences; 10% are singletons. This clonotype occurred a few times. Its antigen remains unknown. The sample is PBMC spiked with counted cells of clone KT2. Whole-study results and caveats: Input KT2 cell number predicted KT2 alpha and beta sequence counts linearly over several orders of magnitude.

Sequenced material: PBMCs spiked with cells of the T cell clone KT2. The source of this sequence is a human donor.

The CDR3 DNA reads as TGCACCAGCAGCCACCTCCCGGAGGTGGCGGGACTCACAGATACGCAGTATTTT. It codes for CTSSHLPEVAGLTDTQYF. The rearrangement uses TRBV1 and TRBJ2-3; the table's D call of TRBD2 was not tested on the DNA. TRBV1 counts as a pseudogene. The CDR3 covers 18 residues.